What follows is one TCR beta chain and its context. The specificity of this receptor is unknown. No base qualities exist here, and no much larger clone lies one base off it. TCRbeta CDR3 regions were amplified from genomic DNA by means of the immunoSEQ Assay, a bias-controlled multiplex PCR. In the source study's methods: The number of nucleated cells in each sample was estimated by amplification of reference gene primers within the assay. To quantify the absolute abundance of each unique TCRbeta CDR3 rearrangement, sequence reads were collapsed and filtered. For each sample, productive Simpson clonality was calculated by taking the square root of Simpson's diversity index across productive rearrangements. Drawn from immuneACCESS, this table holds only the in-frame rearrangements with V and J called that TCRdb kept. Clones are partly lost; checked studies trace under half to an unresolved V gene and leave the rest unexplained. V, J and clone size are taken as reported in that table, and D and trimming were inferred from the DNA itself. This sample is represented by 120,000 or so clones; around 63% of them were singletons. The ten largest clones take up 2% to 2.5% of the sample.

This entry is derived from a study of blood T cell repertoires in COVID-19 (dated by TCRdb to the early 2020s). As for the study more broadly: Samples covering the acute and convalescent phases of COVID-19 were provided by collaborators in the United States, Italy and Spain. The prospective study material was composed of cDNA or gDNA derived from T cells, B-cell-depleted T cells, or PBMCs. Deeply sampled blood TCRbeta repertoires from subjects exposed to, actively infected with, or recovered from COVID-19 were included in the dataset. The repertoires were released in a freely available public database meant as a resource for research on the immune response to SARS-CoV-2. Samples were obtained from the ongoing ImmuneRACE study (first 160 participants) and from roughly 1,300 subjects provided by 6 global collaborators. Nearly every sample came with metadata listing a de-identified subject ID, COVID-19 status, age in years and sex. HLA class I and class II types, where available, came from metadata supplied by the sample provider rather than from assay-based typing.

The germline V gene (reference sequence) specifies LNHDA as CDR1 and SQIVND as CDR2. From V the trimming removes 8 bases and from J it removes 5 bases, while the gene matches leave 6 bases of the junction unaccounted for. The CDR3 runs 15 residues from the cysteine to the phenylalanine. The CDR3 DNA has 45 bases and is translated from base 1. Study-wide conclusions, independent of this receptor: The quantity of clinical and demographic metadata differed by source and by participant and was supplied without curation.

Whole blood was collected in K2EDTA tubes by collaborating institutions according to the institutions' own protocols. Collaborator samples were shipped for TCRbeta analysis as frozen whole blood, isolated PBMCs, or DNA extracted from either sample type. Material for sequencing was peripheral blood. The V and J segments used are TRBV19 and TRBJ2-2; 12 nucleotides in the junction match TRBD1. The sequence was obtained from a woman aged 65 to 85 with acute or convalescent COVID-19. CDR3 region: CASRRDRGRTGELFF. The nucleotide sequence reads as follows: TGTGCCAGTCGCCGGGACAGGGGGCGAACCGGGGAGCTGTTTTTT.